Listed below are T cell receptor beta chains from one sample, sequenced in a study of blood T cell repertoires in COVID-19. Repertoires were generated with immunoSEQ multiplex PCR, while TCRdb's copy carries only in-frame clones and drops some. This table has 340,000 or so clones, 80% to 90% appearing once. The sample comprised PBMCs or T cells enriched from blood (not recorded which). The receptor set was obtained from a woman between 40 and 55 years old with acute COVID-19. Both conserved end residues are part of each CDR3. D genes are given only for firm matches. Clone size is given for some rows only: seen once, a few or many times, or a class if the clone is expanded.

size,V,D,J,CDR3,DNA
NA,TRBV23-1,NA,TRBJ1-2,CASSHQQGAYGYTF,TGCGCCAGCAGTCACCAACAGGGAGCCTATGGCTACACCTTC
NA,TRBV5-4,NA,TRBJ1-2,CASSHHRESPYVGYTF,TGTGCCAGCAGCCACCACAGGGAGTCACCCTATGTTGGCTACACCTTC
once,TRBV5-4,TRBD1,TRBJ1-4,CASSQGAGEKLFF,TGTGCCAGCAGCCAGGGGGCAGGTGAAAAACTGTTTTTT
NA,TRBV3-1/TRBV3-2,NA,TRBJ1-3,CASSHLTGPGNTIYF,TGTGCCAGCAGCCATCTAACAGGGCCTGGAAACACCATATATTTT
once,TRBV7-2,TRBD1,TRBJ1-1,CALGGTANTEAFF,TGTGCCTTAGGGGGGACAGCGAACACTGAAGCTTTCTTT
NA,TRBV20-1,NA,TRBJ2-7,CSARGRYEQYF,TGCAGTGCTAGAGGGCGGTACGAGCAGTACTTC
once,TRBV19,NA,TRBJ2-6,CASSILGGRSGANVLTF,TGTGCCAGTAGTATTTTGGGAGGACGCTCTGGGGCCAACGTCCTGACTTTC
few,TRBV5-6,TRBD1,TRBJ1-1,CASSRQGNTEAFF,TGTGCCAGCAGCCGACAGGGGAACACTGAAGCTTTCTTT
NA,TRBV18,NA,TRBJ2-6,CASSPAPSGSGANVLTF,TGTGCCAGCTCACCAGCGCCTTCGGGCTCTGGGGCCAACGTCCTGACTTTC
NA,TRBV19,TRBD1,TRBJ2-7,CASEDRGYEQYF,TGTGCCAGCGAAGACAGGGGCTACGAGCAGTACTTC
NA,TRBV3-1/TRBV3-2,NA,TRBJ2-6,CASTGSGANVLTF,TGTGCCAGCACCGGCTCTGGGGCCAACGTCCTGACTTTC
NA,TRBV18,NA,TRBJ2-1,CASSPGGNNEQFF,TGTGCCAGCTCACCAGGCGGGAACAATGAGCAGTTCTTC
NA,TRBV7-3,TRBD1,TRBJ1-1,CASSRTGDTEAFF,TGTGCCAGCAGCAGGACAGGGGACACTGAAGCTTTCTTT
NA,TRBV19,TRBD1,TRBJ2-7,CASSVGTGLYEQYF,TGTGCCAGTAGTGTCGGGACAGGGTTGTACGAGCAGTACTTC
NA,TRBV7-6,TRBD1,TRBJ2-7,CASSPGTESSYEQYF,TGTGCCAGCAGCCCTGGGACAGAGAGCTCCTACGAGCAGTACTTC
NA,TRBV2,NA,TRBJ1-2,CASSVDRYGYTF,TGTGCCAGCAGTGTGGACAGATATGGCTACACCTTC
NA,TRBV18,TRBD1,TRBJ2-7,CASSPPGQGSYEQYF,TGTGCCAGCTCACCCCCGGGACAGGGGTCCTACGAGCAGTACTTC
NA,TRBV6-2/TRBV6-3,NA,TRBJ2-1,CASSYPPAGEQFF,TGTGCCAGCAGTTACCCCCCAGCAGGTGAGCAGTTCTTC
once,TRBV7-6,NA,TRBJ1-1,CASREQSNTEAFF,TGTGCCAGCAGGGAGCAGAGTAACACTGAAGCTTTCTTT
NA,TRBV24-1,NA,TRBJ2-1,CATSDLFRDEQFF,TGTGCCACCAGTGATTTGTTCAGGGATGAGCAGTTCTTC
NA,TRBV4-2,TRBD1,TRBJ1-2,CASSQEVLDRGLANYGYTF,TGTGCCAGCAGCCAAGAAGTGCTGGACAGGGGGTTAGCGAACTATGGCTACACCTTC
NA,TRBV11-3,TRBD1,TRBJ2-3,CASAPGQGSDTQYF,TGTGCCAGCGCACCGGGACAGGGGTCAGATACGCAGTATTTT
NA,TRBV6-5,TRBD2,TRBJ2-1,CASGTSGGNEQFF,TGTGCCAGCGGGACTAGCGGGGGCAATGAGCAGTTCTTC
NA,TRBV3-1/TRBV3-2,TRBD1,TRBJ2-7,CASSWGQTTSYEQYF,TGTGCCAGCAGCTGGGGACAGACTACCTCCTACGAGCAGTACTTC
NA,TRBV9,TRBD2,TRBJ2-1,CASSANTGLAGDEQFF,TGTGCCAGCAGCGCCAATACTGGACTAGCGGGAGATGAGCAGTTCTTC
NA,TRBV5-6,NA,TRBJ1-1,CASSFFLAVMNTEAFF,TGTGCCAGCAGCTTCTTTCTAGCCGTAATGAACACTGAAGCTTTCTTT
many,TRBV7-9,TRBD1,TRBJ1-2,CASSLQGVYGYTF,TGTGCCAGCAGCTTACAGGGGGTCTATGGCTACACCTTC
NA,TRBV6-2/TRBV6-3,NA,TRBJ2-3,CASSWARDSDTQYF,TGTGCCAGCAGTTGGGCCAGGGACTCAGATACGCAGTATTTT
NA,TRBV7-3,NA,TRBJ2-7,CASSLTPDIRREQYF,TGTGCCAGCAGCTTAACCCCGGACATACGTCGGGAGCAGTACTTC
NA,TRBV4-1,NA,TRBJ1-5,CASSPRDSQNQPQHF,TGCGCCAGCAGCCCGCGGGACTCCCAAAATCAGCCCCAGCATTTT
NA,TRBV11-2,TRBD1,TRBJ2-7,CASSLVSTGAYEQYF,TGTGCCAGCAGCTTAGTTTCAACAGGGGCCTACGAGCAGTACTTC
few,TRBV5-1,TRBD2,TRBJ2-7,CASSYGLASDEQYF,TGCGCCAGCAGCTATGGACTAGCTTCCGACGAGCAGTACTTC